Sequencing of this T cell receptor beta chain was carried out in a study of T cell responses to AZD1222 COVID-19 vaccine. This CDR3 contains 18 residues. In germline, CDR1 is SGHRS, CDR2 YFSETQ. Trimming removed 1 base from V and 0 bases from J, with 17 bases in between. Sequenced by immunoSEQ multiplex PCR; TCRdb stores in-frame clones only, minus some. The repertoire has approximately 190,000 clones, approximately 91% of them found once; the top ten carry 0.99%. This sample comprised peripheral blood, obtained on day 0 of AZD1222 vaccination. The rearrangement uses TRBV5-1 and TRBJ2-1; D unclear. This receptor was obtained from an adult in good health. The CDR3 is CASSLKVQVTNSYNEQFF. Written as DNA, the CDR3 is TGCGCCAGCAGCTTGAAGGTTCAGGTGACCAACTCCTACAATGAGCAGTTCTTC.